This entry concerns a single TCR beta chain. These data are taken from a study of CD8+CD57+ T cells in acquired aplastic anemia. Genomic DNA served as template for TCR beta VDJ and CDR3 profiling. One entry per CDR3 protein results from TCRdb running MiXCR on the reads. In the table there are 80,000 or so distinct CDR3 sequences, about half of which are singletons. The V and J ends lost 4 bases and 1 base, in that order; junction bases with no gene match: 5. The CDR3 length is 14 residues. Germline V gene lookup returns CDR1 DFQATT and CDR2 SNEGSKA (reference sequence). The chain combines TRBV20-1 with TRBJ2-7; 9 bases map to TRBD1. Material: sorted CD4+, CD8+, or CD8+CD57+ T cells (not recorded which) from PBMCs. The clonotype comes from a human donor in good health, serving as a control. In DNA, the CDR3 is TGCAGTGCTACCCGGACAGGGGAGTCCTACGAGCAGTACTTC. As protein: CSATRTGESYEQYF.